Below are 25 T cell receptor beta chains sequenced from a single sample in a study of Ad26.COV2.S vaccination and SARS-CoV-2 variants. Libraries were prepared by immunoSEQ multiplex PCR; TCRdb keeps only in-frame clonotypes and omits some of them. The sample lists almost 400,000 clones, around nine tenths occurring once. Treatment: some 20 received Ad26.COV2.S at low or high dose, single or two shots; 5 received placebo; per-sample allocation not given. Collection of samples fell on day 63 after the first vaccine or placebo injection. Here the sequenced sample was peripheral blood, taken in a trial of Ad26.COV2.S vaccine versus placebo. The receptors derive from a person between 18 and 65 years old who received the Ad26.COV2.S COVID-19 vaccine or a placebo.

The rearrangement joins TRBV7-8 to TRBJ2-2, with 9 nucleotides matching TRBD2. The CDR3 runs 17 residues. V was pared by 5 bases and J by 7 bases, with 14 bases of the junction left unmatched. Germline CDR1 and CDR2: SGHVS and FQNEAQ. The CDR3 region has the DNA TGTGCCAGCAGCCCCCGCGTACTAGCGGGCGGTAACGGGGAGCTGTTTTTT. Amino acid sequence: CASSPRVLAGGNGELFF.

This clone was observed once. The chain employs TRBV6-5 and TRBJ2-3; TRBD2 matches 15 bases. Looked up from germline, CDR1 is MNHEY and CDR2 is SVGAGI. The junction had 5 bases not matched to a gene; V was cut back by 11 bases and J by 5 bases. CDR3 length: 14 residues. In nucleotides, the CDR3 is TGTGCCGGAGGACTAGCGGGAGGGGTAGATACGCAGTATTTT. Translated: CAGGLAGGVDTQYF.

The V call is TRBV7-3, the J call TRBJ2-1, with 15 bases identical to TRBD2. Germline CDR1 reads SGHTA; CDR2 reads FQGTGA. The CDR3 runs to 15 residues. V lost 5 bases to trimming and J lost 9 bases; unmatched junction nucleotides: 5. The CDR3 region is CASSPGLAGGAEQFF. The CDR3, as DNA: TGTGCCAGCAGCCCGGGACTAGCGGGAGGTGCTGAGCAGTTCTTC.

The rearrangement uses TRBV4-3 and TRBJ2-3; TRBD2 is a possible D gene (6 bases). Trimming removed 0 bases from V and 0 bases from J, with 22 bases in between. This CDR3 contains 20 residues. Germline V gene sequence: CDR1 LGHNA, CDR2 YSLEER. The CDR3 sequence is CASSQDLFGGSGSSTDTQYF. The CDR3 DNA sequence: TGCGCCAGCAGCCAAGATCTCTTTGGGGGGAGCGGGTCGAGCACAGATACGCAGTATTTT.

The CDR3 region has the DNA TGTGCCAGCAGCCCCGGCGGCGGGACAGGGAGTCAGCCCCAGCATTTT. Translated, it gives CASSPGGGTGSQPQHF. This sequence joins TRBV5-6 and TRBJ1-5, with 9 positions matching TRBD1. This CDR3 has 16 amino acids. Trimming took 4 bases from V and 6 from J; bases not matched to a gene: 11. Germline V gene sequence: CDR1 SGHDT, CDR2 YYEEEE.

This sequence joins TRBV5-1 and TRBJ1-1, with no clear D. Trimming left V 2 bases short and J 1 base short, with 9 bases between. The CDR3 contains 14 residues. Germline V gene sequence: CDR1 SGHRS, CDR2 YFSETQ. The CDR3 DNA follows: TGCGCCAGCAGCTTATCAACAGCGAACACTGAAGCTTTCTTT. Translation gives CASSLSTANTEAFF.

This chain links TRBV6-5 with TRBJ2-7; D not certain. The CDR3 totals 15 residues. Germline-derived CDR1 and CDR2 are MNHEY and SVGAGI. Trimming removed 6 bases from V and 2 bases from J, with 17 bases in between. The CDR3 region has the DNA TGTGCCAGCAGCCCCTCCGGTAGGCCGACCTACGAGCAGTACTTC. Translation: CASSPSGRPTYEQYF.

V is TRBV3-1 (or the pseudogene TRBV3-2) and J is TRBJ2-7, with 7 positions matching TRBD1. The CDR3 runs 13 residues. CDR1 and CDR2 (germline): LGHDT, YNNKEL (reference sequence). V was clipped by 2 bases and J by 5 bases; unmatched bases: 3. The CDR3 nucleotides read TGTGCCAGCAGCCAAATACAGGGGAACGAGCAGTACTTC. Amino acids: CASSQIQGNEQYF.

This chain connects TRBV28 to TRBJ2-7; D not resolved. CDR1 MDHEN and CDR2 SYDVKM come from the germline V gene. V was cut by 3 bases and J by 4 bases, with 16 bases left in between. The CDR3 is 15 residues long. CDR3 nucleotide sequence: TGTGCCAGCAGTTTCTCGAACCGGGTCAAGTACGAGCAGTACTTC. This codes for CASSFSNRVKYEQYF.

Note on this clone: The same CDR3 also results from other DNA sequences found in this sample. The genes are TRBV5-1 and TRBJ1-1; no definite D call. Trimming took 0 bases from V and 1 from J, leaving 7 bases between them. Germline V gene lookup returns CDR1 SGHRS and CDR2 YFSETQ. The CDR3 is 14 residues long. Written as DNA, the CDR3 is TGCGCCAGCAGCTTGGGGCGAGAGAACACTGAAGCTTTCTTT. Protein product: CASSLGRENTEAFF.

In this sample, this clone turned up once. The gene calls are TRBV30 and TRBJ2-7; TRBD1 is a possible D gene (5 bases). Germline lookup yields CDR1 GTSNPN and CDR2 SVGIG (reference sequence). V lost 2 bases, J lost 0 bases, and 5 bases lay in between. The CDR3 runs 12 residues. Here the CDR3 reads CAWSQGSYEQYF. The CDR3 nucleotides are TGTGCCTGGAGTCAGGGCTCCTACGAGCAGTACTTC.

The rearrangement uses TRBV6-1 and TRBJ1-5; no definite D call. The CDR3 has 14 residues. V lost 0 bases and J 6 bases, leaving 9 bases between the germline ends. The germline V gene encodes CDR1 MNHNS and CDR2 SASEGT. Written as DNA, the CDR3 is TGTGCCAGCAGTGAAGCGCCGCAGGCTCAGCCCCAGCATTTT. Encoded protein: CASSEAPQAQPQHF.

V gene TRBV28 combines with J gene TRBJ1-2, with no clear D. Between the trimmed V and J ends, which lost 8 bases and 2 bases, there was a span of 9 bases. This CDR3 has 12 residues. Per germline, CDR1 MDHEN and CDR2 SYDVKM. The CDR3 is CASEHKNYGYTF. CDR3 coding DNA: TGTGCCAGCGAGCATAAGAACTATGGCTACACCTTC.

The genes are TRBV10-3 and TRBJ2-2; D is uncertain. The CDR3 extends over 13 amino acids. Germline V CDR1 and CDR2: ENHRY, SYGVKD. The V end was cut by 7 bases, the J end by 8 bases, with 14 bases between. The CDR3 here is CAITLSEEGELFF. The CDR3 DNA sequence: TGTGCCATCACTCTGTCCGAGGAGGGGGAGCTGTTTTTT.

V and J are TRBV13 and TRBJ2-7; D possibly corresponds to TRBD2 (5 bases). Trimming stripped 5 bases from V and 2 bases from J, with 28 bases between. Germline CDR1 PRHDT, CDR2 FYEKMQ (reference sequence). The CDR3 runs 19 residues. This CDR3 reads CASSLYRSGEGLQTYEQYF. For the CDR3, the DNA is TGTGCCAGCAGCCTATACCGGTCCGGAGAAGGACTCCAGACCTACGAGCAGTACTTC. The full variable domain, completed using reference TRBV13 and TRBJ2-7, is AAGVIQSPRHLIKEKRETATLKCYPIPRHDTVYWYQQGPGQDPQFLISFYEKMQSDKGSIPDRFSAQQFSDYHSELNMSSLELGDSALYFCASSLYRSGEGLQTYEQYFGPGTRLTVT.

The chain uses TRBV3-1 (or the pseudogene TRBV3-2) and TRBJ2-5; perhaps TRBD2 as D (7 bases). V shed 4 bases and J shed 5 bases, with 14 bases lying between them. In germline, CDR1 is LGHDT, CDR2 YNNKEL (reference sequence). This CDR3 is 14 amino acids long. CDR3 residues: CASSRRGAGETQYF. The CDR3 DNA follows: TGTGCCAGCAGCCGACGGGGGGCGGGTGAGACCCAGTACTTC.

The chain recombines TRBV12-2 with TRBJ2-1; no DNA check was done on the table's D call, TRBD2. TRBV12-2 is shown as a pseudogene. This CDR3 comprises 15 residues. The CDR3 region is CASRQGLAGGNEQFF. The DNA for the CDR3 is TGTGCAAGTCGCCAGGGACTAGCGGGAGGGAATGAGCAGTTCTTC.

This chain connects TRBV10-3 to TRBJ2-1; 8 bases are shared with TRBD1. Trimming removed 6 bases from V and 4 bases from J; junction bases left unmatched: 8. This CDR3 is built from 15 residues. CDR1 is ENHRY, CDR2 SYGVKD, per germline. CDR3 loop: CAISGQGLIYNEQFF. The CDR3 DNA reads as TGTGCCATCAGCGGACAGGGCCTAATTTACAATGAGCAGTTCTTC.

This chain links TRBV6-5 with TRBJ1-6; TRBD1 might be the D (5 bases). Germline V gene lookup returns CDR1 MNHEY and CDR2 SVGAGI. CDR3 length: 15 residues. V was cut by 4 bases and J by 5 bases, with 12 bases left in between. The CDR3 DNA is TGTGCCAGCAGTTGGGGGGGGAGCCATAATTCACCCCTCCACTTT. Translated: CASSWGGSHNSPLHF.

The CDR3 spells CASSGRQGPYGELFF. CDR3 DNA: TGTGCCAGCAGCGGACGCCAGGGCCCGTACGGGGAGCTGTTTTTT. This sequence joins TRBV5-4 and TRBJ2-2; D is possibly TRBD1 (5 bases). The germline gives CDR1 SGHNT, CDR2 YYREEE (reference sequence). The CDR3 has 15 residues. V lost 4 bases and J 7 bases, leaving 17 bases between the germline ends.

The chain has TRBV5-8 and TRBJ2-7; TRBD1 agrees at 9 bases. V shed 6 bases, J shed 4 bases, and the junction held 8 bases outside the gene matches. Germline V lookup: CDR1 SGHTS, CDR2 YDEGEE. The CDR3 extends over 14 amino acids. Written as DNA, the CDR3 is TGTGCCAGCAACACTCCGGGACAGGGTTACGAGCAGTACTTC. Amino acids: CASNTPGQGYEQYF.

This clone has only a few counts. Distinct nucleotide sequences in the sample also encode this CDR3. The gene calls are TRBV19 and TRBJ1-1; the D is unclear. The CDR3 has 12 residues. Germline values: CDR1 LNHDA, CDR2 SQIVND (reference sequence). V lost 1 base to trimming and J lost 6 bases, with 6 bases between them. CDR3 nucleotide sequence: TGTGCCAGTAGTATAGGGGTGGCTGAAGCTTTCTTT. It yields the protein CASSIGVAEAFF.

A single count supports this clone. This rearrangement joins TRBV18 to TRBJ1-5; D is possibly TRBD1 (6 bases). The CDR3 sequence is 15 residues long. The V end was cut by 3 bases, the J end by 0 bases, with 9 bases between. The germline CDR1 and CDR2 sequences are KGHSH and LQKENI. CDR3 DNA: TGTGCCAGCTCACCTTCAGGGGTTAGCAATCAGCCCCAGCATTTT. Amino acids: CASSPSGVSNQPQHF.

This clone was detected once. The chain links TRBV5-4 to TRBJ1-1, with a weak D call TRBD1 (6 bases). The V gene lost 6 bases and the J gene lost 1 base, with 10 bases spanning the gap. CDR1 and CDR2 from the germline V gene are SGHNT and YYREEE (reference sequence). The CDR3 runs 13 residues. This CDR3 is CASKGQRNTEAFF. The CDR3 region has the DNA TGTGCCAGCAAAGGACAGAGGAACACTGAAGCTTTCTTT.

This chain links TRBV20-1 with TRBJ2-2; a possible D gene is TRBD1 (5 bases). Looked up from germline, CDR1 is DFQATT and CDR2 is SNEGSKA (reference sequence). The V gene lost 3 bases and the J gene lost 5 bases, with 10 bases spanning the gap. This CDR3 is built from 13 residues. The CDR3 coding sequence is TGCAGTGCTAGTGTTAGGGGTACCGGGGAGCTGTTTTTT. It codes for CSASVRGTGELFF.